This paragraph covers one T cell receptor beta chain sequence. The target antigen is unknown. The data originate from a study of cytomegalovirus exposure and HLA in healthy donors. Points from the study as a whole: Most subjects' HLA-A and HLA-B alleles were reportedly predicted from TCR beta sequences.

Vbeta (60) and Jbeta (13) primers were used in the PCR. Here immunoSEQ multiplex PCR was the method, and the copy in TCRdb shows in-frame clones only, minus some. The profile covers 150,000 to 180,000 clones, with over 75% appearing a single time and 5.6% taken by the ten largest. Germline V lookup: CDR1 SGHDT, CDR2 YYEEEE. The CDR3 has 17 residues. V was clipped by 3 bases and J by 2 bases, with 17 bases between them. The V and J genes are TRBV5-6 and TRBJ2-2; possible D gene TRBD1, 5 bases. The sequenced sample was PBMCs. The TCR was taken from a woman in her forties in good health and CMV-seropositive. The CDR3 DNA is TGTGCCAGCAGCTACGGGCTTGGGGCCCTCAACACCGGGGAGCTGTTTTTT. Its translation: CASSYGLGALNTGELFF. Full variable domain (remainder filled in from reference TRBV5-6 and TRBJ2-2): DAGVTQSPTHLIKTRGQQVTLRCSPKSGHDTVSWYQQALGQGPQFIFQYYEEEERQRGNFPDRFSGHQFPNYSSELNVNALLLGDSALYLCASSYGLGALNTGELFFGEGSRLTVL.